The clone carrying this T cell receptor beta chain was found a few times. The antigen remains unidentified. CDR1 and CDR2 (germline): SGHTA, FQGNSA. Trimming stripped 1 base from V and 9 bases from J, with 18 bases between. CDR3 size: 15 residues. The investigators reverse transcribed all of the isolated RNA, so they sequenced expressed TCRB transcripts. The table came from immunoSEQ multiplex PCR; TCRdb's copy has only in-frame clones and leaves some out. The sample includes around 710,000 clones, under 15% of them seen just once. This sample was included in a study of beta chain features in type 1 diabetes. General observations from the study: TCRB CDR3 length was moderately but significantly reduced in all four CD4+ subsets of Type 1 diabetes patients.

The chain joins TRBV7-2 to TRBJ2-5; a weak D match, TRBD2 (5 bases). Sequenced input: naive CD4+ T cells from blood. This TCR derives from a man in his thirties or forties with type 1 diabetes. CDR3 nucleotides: TGTGCCAGCAGCTTAGGAGGCCCAGCGGCCTATCCCCAGTACTTC. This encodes CASSLGGPAAYPQYF. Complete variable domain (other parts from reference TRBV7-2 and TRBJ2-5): GAGVSQSPSNKVTEKGKDVELRCDPISGHTALYWYRQSLGQGLEFLIYFQGNSAPDKSGLPSDRFSAERTGGSVSTLTIQRTQQEDSAVYLCASSLGGPAAYPQYFGPGTRLLVL.